This T cell receptor beta chain was observed in a study of T cell changes during pregnancy in multiple sclerosis. V gave up 4 bases and J gave up 5 bases, with 15 bases separating them. Germline-derived CDR1 and CDR2 are SGHDN and FVKESK. The CDR3 runs 14 residues. Sequencing used immunoSEQ multiplex PCR; TCRdb keeps in-frame clones, though not all of them. Of roughly 120,000 clones listed, approximately 93% are singletons. This receptor was obtained from a female donor with multiple sclerosis, enrolled in a pregnancy study. Sequencing was performed on peripheral blood, taken before pregnancy. The chain has TRBV14 and TRBJ2-7; D is perhaps TRBD1 (5 bases). CDR3 DNA sequence: TGTGCCAGCAGCCGGGGCTTGGAGCGAGACGAGCAGTACTTC. As protein: CASSRGLERDEQYF.